This TCR beta chain derives from a study of identical twins. TCRdb passed the 5' RACE reads through MiXCR, listing each CDR3 protein once. Among some 240,000 distinct CDR3 sequences listed, about 8.3% were seen once. Study results and limitations: Twins showed weaker excess sharing in their beta out-of-frame sequences.

The CDR3 spans 14 residues. Germline values: CDR1 MNHEY, CDR2 SMNVEV (reference sequence). V lost 8 bases, J lost 3 bases, and 17 bases lay in between. In regard to this clonotype: Its target is not known.

These data are also associated with another study on yellow fever vaccine responses in identical twins.

This sequence joins TRBV27 and TRBJ2-7; the D gene is possibly TRBD1 (6 bases). The sequence came from a woman aged 18-29 years in good health. The sample consisted of CD8+ T cells sorted from blood. CDR3 amino acids: CASSISGVYYEQYF. DNA for the CDR3: TGTGCCAGCTCCATTTCAGGGGTCTACTACGAGCAGTACTTC.